This TCR beta chain was found in a study of monozygotic twins with inflammatory bowel disease. Collection yielded 2 to 2.5 ml of blood per donor. CDR1 is SGHAT and CDR2 is FQNNGV in the germline V gene. This CDR3 is 14 amino acids long. Note on this clonotype: Its antigen is undetermined.

UMIs were attached via template switching, each with a 6-nucleotide sample barcode. The cDNA of both the TCRalpha and TCRbeta chains was subjected to two nested PCRs of approximately 17 and 9 cycles. TCRdb re-called the 5' RACE reads and shows each CDR3 protein once, DNA omitted. The table for this sample gives roughly 150,000 distinct CDR3 sequences. Study observations and caveats: No distinction between different T cell subtypes was possible.

The chain carries TRBV11-2 and TRBJ2-4; TCRdb names TRBD2, which stays unverified in the absence of DNA. Sequencing used blood. The sequence came from a human donor with ulcerative colitis or Crohn's disease, or a healthy co-twin of an affected twin (not recorded which). The CDR3 reads CASSLGGLVNIQYF. The full variable domain, its missing parts supplied by reference TRBV11-2 and TRBJ2-4, is EAGVAQSPRYKIIEKRQSVAFWCNPISGHATLYWYQQILGQGPKLLIQFQNNGVVDDSQLPKDRFSAERLKGVDSTLKIQPAKLEDSAVYLCASSLGGLVNIQYFGAGTRLSVL.